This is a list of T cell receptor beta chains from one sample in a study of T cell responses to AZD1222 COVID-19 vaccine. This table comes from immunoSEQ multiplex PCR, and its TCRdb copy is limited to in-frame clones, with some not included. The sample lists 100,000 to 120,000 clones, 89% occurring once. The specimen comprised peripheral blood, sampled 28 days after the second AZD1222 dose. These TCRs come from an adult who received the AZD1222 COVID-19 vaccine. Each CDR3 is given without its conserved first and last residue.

ATQPWDGSSYEQY,TRBV6-5,TRBJ2-7
ASSQRQGEAF,TRBV3-1/TRBV3-2,TRBJ1-1
ASSSQRETQY,TRBV5-6,TRBJ2-5
ASRGGLAGGGEQF,TRBV4-3,TRBJ2-1
ASSYSRSYGYT,TRBV6-5,TRBJ1-2
ASSLGRAGEKLF,TRBV7-8,TRBJ1-4
ASSAGQGSYEQY,TRBV7-2,TRBJ2-7
ASSVETNTEAF,TRBV2,TRBJ1-1
ASSEWREETQY,TRBV11-2,TRBJ2-5
ASSLEERWEQF,TRBV7-2,TRBJ2-1
ASSLWSGRANEQF,TRBV7-3,TRBJ2-1
ASSLVAGTKETQY,TRBV7-2,TRBJ2-5
ASTGGLGNEQF,TRBV7-2,TRBJ2-1
ASSLETASGELF,TRBV7-8,TRBJ2-2
ASSRDSTYEQY,TRBV27,TRBJ2-7
ATSEGSIRSSQPQH,TRBV24-1,TRBJ1-5
ASSPRLAGRTDTQY,TRBV28,TRBJ2-3
ASSALGTKTY,TRBV19,TRBJ2-7
ASSLVSVDTGELF,TRBV7-9,TRBJ2-2
ASSYSLSGANVLT,TRBV6-5,TRBJ2-6
ASSKAPGTSGSNNEQF,TRBV21-1,TRBJ2-1
ASSLYGLEAF,TRBV28,TRBJ1-1
AWRVGNQPQH,TRBV30,TRBJ1-5
ASSRTVYSQH,TRBV28,TRBJ1-5
ASSQPQH,TRBV28,TRBJ1-5
ASSAGTGVGETQY,TRBV27,TRBJ2-5
ASSLGLVENEQF,TRBV27,TRBJ2-1
ASSALMGQGGADTQY,TRBV7-8,TRBJ2-3
ASSPSYEQY,TRBV12-3/TRBV12-4,TRBJ2-7
ASSLDSMHYGYT,TRBV5-4,TRBJ1-2
ASSLVLDEQF,TRBV12-3/TRBV12-4,TRBJ2-1
ASSVGADGEKLF,TRBV9,TRBJ1-4
ASSPAGTSSYNEQF,TRBV9,TRBJ2-1
ASRPSGTPAYEQY,TRBV6-5,TRBJ2-7
ASSSSSGRAHNEQF,TRBV11-2,TRBJ2-1
ASDRGQETQY,TRBV2,TRBJ2-5
AWSLGQGGTDTQY,TRBV30,TRBJ2-3
ASSSGQGAYEQY,TRBV5-1,TRBJ2-7
ASSIQTSGTEQF,TRBV5-1,TRBJ2-1
ASSQTYRAGATEAF,TRBV9,TRBJ1-1
ASSSGQFNTEAF,TRBV5-1,TRBJ1-1